The next 28 T cell receptor beta chains were all read from a single sample in a study of T cell changes during pregnancy in multiple sclerosis. The data were produced by immunoSEQ multiplex PCR, yet TCRdb's version contains in-frame clones alone and is incomplete. The data show 100,000 or so clones, with 94% seen just once and about 0.9% held by the top ten. The sample in question was peripheral blood, obtained before pregnancy. Every receptor here comes from a female donor with multiple sclerosis, enrolled in a pregnancy study.

The chain carries TRBV5-1 and TRBJ1-4; 7 bases match TRBD1. CDR3 length: 14 amino acids. The V and J ends lost 0 bases and 8 bases, in that order; junction bases with no gene match: 4. From germline, CDR1 is SGHRS and CDR2 YFSETQ. The CDR3 bases are TGCGCCAGCAGCTTGGGGTCGACAGGGGAAAAACTGTTTTTT. As protein: CASSLGSTGEKLFF.

V and J are TRBV4-1 and TRBJ2-1; no clear D. Trimming removed 1 base at V and 3 bases at J, with 10 bases between. The CDR3 runs to 15 residues. Germline CDR1 MGHRA, CDR2 YSYEKL. CDR3 DNA: TGCGCCAGCAGCCAAGTGTCTGCGATCTACAATGAGCAGTTCTTC. Translated: CASSQVSAIYNEQFF.

CDR3 loop: CASSLALAGTGNTIYF. CDR3 nucleotides: TGTGCCAGCAGCTTGGCCCTTGCAGGGACTGGAAACACCATATATTTT. V usage is TRBV5-6 and J usage is TRBJ1-3; maybe TRBD1 (5 bases). Trimming removed 0 bases from V and 2 bases from J, with 12 bases in between. CDR1 is SGHDT and CDR2 is YYEEEE in the germline V gene. The CDR3 totals 16 residues.

J is TRBJ2-7 and V is TRBV30; TRBD2 matches 8 bases. J gave up 5 bases and V 8 bases, and 8 bases lay outside the gene matches. Per the germline V gene, CDR1 is GTSNPN and CDR2 is SVGIG (reference sequence). CDR3 length equals 12 residues. CDR3 region: CALRGEVHEQYF. The CDR3 DNA follows: TGTGCCCTGCGGGGGGAGGTCCACGAGCAGTACTTC.

The chain has TRBV10-2 and TRBJ1-5; TRBD1 is a possible D gene (5 bases). Germline loops: CDR1 WSHSY, CDR2 SAAADI. The CDR3 extends over 15 amino acids. V was clipped by 4 bases and J by 4 bases, with 14 bases between them. The CDR3 nucleotides are TGCGCCAGCAGTGGCGGGGGTGGCCCTAATCAGCCCCAGCATTTT. This encodes CASSGGGGPNQPQHF.

Only one count was recorded for this clone. V is TRBV5-4 and J is TRBJ2-7; a possible D gene is TRBD1 (6 bases). In germline, CDR1 is SGHNT, CDR2 YYREEE (reference sequence). V lost 3 bases and J 5 bases, leaving 9 bases between the germline ends. This CDR3 has 12 amino acids. CDR3 coding DNA: TGTGCCAGCAGCTCGACAGGTAACGAGCAGTACTTC. Amino acid sequence: CASSSTGNEQYF. Full variable domain (remainder filled in from reference TRBV5-4 and TRBJ2-7): ETGVTQSPTHLIKTRGQQVTLRCSSQSGHNTVSWYQQALGQGPQFIFQYYREEENGRGNFPPRFSGLQFPNYSSELNVNALELDDSALYLCASSSTGNEQYFGPGTRLTVT.

J is TRBJ2-7 and V is TRBV19, with 13 bases matching TRBD2. The CDR3 runs 17 residues. CDR1 LNHDA and CDR2 SQIVND come from the germline V gene (reference sequence). After removal of 3 bases from V and 5 bases from J, the junction contained 10 bases not matched to a gene. CDR3 in DNA: TGTGCCAGTAGTATCGCACCCGGGACTAGCGGGATCCACGAGCAGTACTTC. Its protein product is CASSIAPGTSGIHEQYF.

This clone has a single count. V gene TRBV6-1 combines with J gene TRBJ1-5; TRBD1 matches 9 bases. Germline V gene data show CDR1 as MNHNS and CDR2 as SASEGT. Trimming took 6 bases from V and 2 from J; bases not matched to a gene: 5. The CDR3 extends over 15 amino acids. Here the CDR3 DNA reads TGTGCCAGCAGGGGGACAGGGTCTGGCAATCAGCCCCAGCATTTT. It yields the protein CASRGTGSGNQPQHF.

The rearrangement links TRBV5-1 to TRBJ2-1, with 14 bases identical to TRBD2. CDR1 and CDR2 (germline): SGHRS, YFSETQ. V trimming: 3 bases; J trimming: 7 bases; junction bases outside the gene matches: 9. This CDR3 spans 17 amino acids. DNA for the CDR3: TGCGCCAGCAGCTGGCCGGGACTAGCGGGAGATAGGAATGAGCAGTTCTTC. It codes for CASSWPGLAGDRNEQFF. The variable domain in full, with the rest retrieved from reference TRBV5-1 and TRBJ2-1, is KAGVTQTPRYLIKTRGQQVTLSCSPISGHRSVSWYQQTPGQGLQFLFEYFSETQRNKGNFPGRFSGRQFSNSRSEMNVSTLELGDSALYLCASSWPGLAGDRNEQFFGPGTRLTVL.

This clone is a singleton in its sample. In DNA form, the CDR3 reads TGTGCCAGTAGTTGGCCCTCGGATACGCAGTATTTT. This gives the protein CASSWPSDTQYF. The V call is TRBV19, the J call TRBJ2-3; no clear D. This CDR3 spans 12 amino acids. The germline V and J ends were trimmed by 5 bases and 6 bases, with 9 bases remaining between them. Per germline, CDR1 LNHDA and CDR2 SQIVND (reference sequence).

V and J are TRBV7-9 and TRBJ1-4, with D perhaps matching TRBD1 (5 bases). This CDR3 spans 15 amino acids. Germline CDR1 SEHNR, CDR2 FQNEAQ (reference sequence). Trimming took 3 bases from V and 8 from J, leaving 16 bases between them. As DNA, the CDR3 is TGTGCCAGCAGCTTGGGGCCGCAGACGACGGAAAAACTGTTTTTT. Amino acid sequence: CASSLGPQTTEKLFF.

The genes are TRBV4-1 and TRBJ1-2, with a weak D call TRBD1 (6 bases). The CDR3 contains 16 residues. Trimming left V 0 bases short and J 8 bases short, with 19 bases between. Germline values: CDR1 MGHRA, CDR2 YSYEKL. The CDR3 DNA reads TGCGCCAGCAGCCAAGAGAGGAGAGGGTCCCAGGGGGGCTACACCTTC. It translates to CASSQERRGSQGGYTF.

The chain has TRBV29-1 and TRBJ2-5; no firm D call. Per the germline V gene, CDR1 is SQVTM and CDR2 is ANQGSEA. With 6 bases removed from V and 5 bases from J, the gap between germline ends came to 16 bases. There are 13 residues in the CDR3. The CDR3: CSVQRLVGETQYF. As DNA, the CDR3 is TGCAGCGTCCAAAGGCTCGTCGGGGAGACCCAGTACTTC.

The V call is TRBV7-9, the J call TRBJ1-1; 8 bases map to TRBD1. V gave up 5 bases and J gave up 3 bases; unmatched junction bases: 5. The germline V gene has CDR1 SEHNR and CDR2 FQNEAQ (reference sequence). The CDR3 has 14 residues. The CDR3 DNA follows: TGTGCCAGCAGCCGCCAGGGGGCTGACACTGAAGCTTTCTTT. Its protein product is CASSRQGADTEAFF.

The chain uses TRBV27 and TRBJ1-1; D remains ambiguous. This CDR3 region has 13 residues. CDR1 is MNHEY and CDR2 is SMNVEV in the germline V gene (reference sequence). Trimming left V 7 bases short and J 1 base short, with 10 bases between. This CDR3 is CASKRAGNTEAFF. In nucleotides, the CDR3 is TGTGCCAGCAAGCGGGCCGGGAACACTGAAGCTTTCTTT.

V and J are TRBV10-2 and TRBJ2-2; 8 bases agree with TRBD2. Germline values: CDR1 WSHSY, CDR2 SAAADI. The J segment lost 11 bases and the V segment lost 4 bases, leaving 6 bases of the junction unmatched. There are 13 residues in the CDR3. The CDR3 region is CASSVLAGRELFF. In DNA form, the CDR3 reads TGCGCCAGCAGTGTTCTAGCGGGCCGAGAGCTGTTTTTT.

This clone turned up a few times. The gene calls are TRBV6-1 and TRBJ1-3; 8 bases are shared with TRBD1. Per germline, CDR1 MNHNS and CDR2 SASEGT. V shed 6 bases and J 3 bases; nucleotides not matched to a gene: 7. This CDR3 region has 15 residues. DNA of the CDR3: TGTGCCAGCAGCCCCTCGGACAGGGTTGGAAACACCATATATTTT. It translates to CASSPSDRVGNTIYF.

This chain uses TRBV29-1 with TRBJ1-1; D gene unclear. CDR3 length: 14 residues. CDR1 is SQVTM, CDR2 ANQGSEA, per germline. V lost 5 bases and J lost 0, with 13 bases in between. The CDR3 reads CSVPGGSLNTEAFF. In DNA form, the CDR3 reads TGCAGCGTTCCCGGAGGGTCCTTGAACACTGAAGCTTTCTTT.

The V call is TRBV5-1, the J call TRBJ2-1; 8 bases are shared with TRBD2. This CDR3 comprises 14 residues. Germline V gene data show CDR1 as SGHRS and CDR2 as YFSETQ. The V gene end was trimmed by 7 bases and the J gene end by 1 base; junction bases not matched to a gene: 4. CDR3 sequence: CASVSGGSYNEQFF. The CDR3 DNA follows: TGCGCCAGCGTCAGCGGGGGTTCCTACAATGAGCAGTTCTTC.

The chain joins TRBV9 to TRBJ1-2; 7 bases map to TRBD1. Looked up from germline, CDR1 is SGDLS and CDR2 is YYNGEE. There are 15 residues in the CDR3. Germline trimming cut 0 bases from V and 0 bases from J; bases unmatched to any gene: 2. The CDR3 DNA reads as TGTGCCAGCAGCGTAGTAGGGGGCTCTAACTATGGCTACACCTTC. Its translation: CASSVVGGSNYGYTF.

J is TRBJ2-1 and V is TRBV15; D is unclear. Per germline, CDR1 LNHNV and CDR2 YYDKDF (reference sequence). The V gene lost 0 bases and the J gene lost 0 bases, with 15 bases spanning the gap. The CDR3 extends over 18 amino acids. CDR3 in DNA: TGTGCCACCAGCAGAGATCGGCGGTTGATAGTCTCCTACAATGAGCAGTTCTTC. Translation: CATSRDRRLIVSYNEQFF.

The CDR3 here is CASSRQVTTNEKLFF. The CDR3 coding sequence is TGTGCCAGCAGTCGACAGGTGACAACTAATGAAAAACTGTTTTTT. The chain links TRBV28 to TRBJ1-4, with D maybe TRBD1 (6 bases). Per germline, CDR1 MDHEN and CDR2 SYDVKM. V was cut by 5 bases and J by 0 bases, with 10 bases left in between. The CDR3 is made up of 15 amino acids.

The gene calls are TRBV4-1 and TRBJ2-3, with 8 bases aligning to TRBD2. The length of the CDR3 is 16 residues. Germline lookup yields CDR1 MGHRA and CDR2 YSYEKL. Germline trimming cut 0 bases from V and 1 base from J; bases unmatched to any gene: 3. The CDR3: CASSQDGGLGTDTQYF. The CDR3 DNA reads TGCGCCAGCAGCCAAGATGGGGGACTAGGCACAGATACGCAGTATTTT.

The chain uses TRBV7-2 and TRBJ2-7; D possibly corresponds to TRBD2 (5 bases). Trimming cost V 5 bases and J 9 bases, with 11 bases left between them. The CDR3 spans 11 residues. CDR1 SGHTA and CDR2 FQGNSA come from the germline V gene. CDR3 bases: TGTGCCAGCAGCCTCGCAAGCGGGCAGTACTTC. Its protein product is CASSLASGQYF.

The CDR3 DNA is TGCGCCAGCAGCTTGGGAGGGACTAGCGTATTCTACGAGCAGTACTTC. Translated: CASSLGGTSVFYEQYF. The chain carries TRBV5-1 and TRBJ2-7; 10 nucleotides line up with TRBD2. Trimming took 0 bases from V and 3 from J; bases not matched to a gene: 6. Germline CDR1 SGHRS, CDR2 YFSETQ. The CDR3 covers 16 residues. Looking up the rest from reference TRBV5-1 and TRBJ2-7 gives the full variable domain: KAGVTQTPRYLIKTRGQQVTLSCSPISGHRSVSWYQQTPGQGLQFLFEYFSETQRNKGNFPGRFSGRQFSNSRSEMNVSTLELGDSALYLCASSLGGTSVFYEQYFGPGTRLTVT.

The CDR3 DNA reads TGTGCCAGCAGCCTAAGTAGTACGGGAAACACTGAAGCTTTCTTT. Translated, it gives CASSLSSTGNTEAFF. The chain employs TRBV5-5 and TRBJ1-1; D unresolved. Germline V gene data show CDR1 as SGHKS and CDR2 as YYEKEE (reference sequence). Trimming left V 4 bases short and J 2 bases short, with 15 bases between. The CDR3 covers 15 residues.

The chain uses TRBV2 and TRBJ1-1, with TRBD1 matching over 10 bases. The germline CDR1 and CDR2 sequences are SNHLY and FYNNEI. This CDR3 contains 15 residues. The trim removed 6 bases at V and 5 bases at J, leaving 9 bases unmatched. CDR3 amino acids: CASSRDRGRGTEAFF. In DNA, the CDR3 is TGTGCCAGCAGCCGGGACAGGGGTCGAGGAACTGAAGCTTTCTTT.

The rearrangement links TRBV25-1 to TRBJ2-3; 13 bases fit TRBD2. Germline values: CDR1 MGHDK, CDR2 SYGVNS. Unmatched junction bases numbered 6, after V lost 4 bases and J lost 2 bases. The CDR3 runs to 17 residues. The CDR3 reads CASSATGTSGTTDTQYF. DNA for the CDR3: TGTGCCAGCAGTGCAACCGGGACTAGCGGGACCACAGATACGCAGTATTTT.